This TCR beta chain stems from a study of cytomegalovirus exposure and HLA in healthy donors. Study outcomes and limitations: The listing of 160 or so TCR beta chains classed them as cytomegalovirus-associated.

The CDR3 extends over 13 amino acids. V trimming: 6 bases; J trimming: 7 bases; junction bases outside the gene matches: 1. CDR1 and CDR2 (germline): MNHNY, SVGAGI (reference sequence). Comments on this clone: Its antigen remains unidentified.

The repertoire was sequenced with immunoSEQ multiplex PCR; TCRdb's copy has only in-frame clones and lacks some. The table records some 170,000 clones, approximately 89% of them present only once. Sequenced: PBMCs. J is TRBJ2-1 and V is TRBV6-6, with 12 bases that match TRBD2. The receptor was derived from a man younger than 30 in good health and CMV-seropositive. The CDR3 loop is CASRTSGGNEQFF. CDR3 sequence (DNA): TGTGCCAGCAGAACTAGCGGGGGGAATGAGCAGTTCTTC.